The source of this T cell receptor beta chain is a study of blood T cells in healthy people across ages. Study-wide findings and caveats: Because sorting was not performed, PBMCs prevented conclusive naive versus antigen-experienced comparison. The donors' CMV status was not determined, possibly confounding changes in expanded clonotypes.

Peripheral blood was drawn, about 9.1 milliliters per donor. The extraction recovered at least 5.5 micrograms of total RNA per sample. A single count supports this clonotype. Its specificity is unknown. A read error is possible here, since a much larger clone lies one base away. The authors ran a second PCR of 7 to 11 cycles using a sample-barcoded 5' primer and a J-beta primer mix. TCRdb reanalysed the 5' RACE reads using MiXCR and keeps one entry per CDR3 protein. This sample yields 600,000 to 850,000 distinct CDR3 sequences, of which roughly 45% are seen a single time; around 20% belongs to the top ten. The CDR3 has 13 amino acids. Per germline, CDR1 MNHEY and CDR2 SVGAGI.

The rearrangement links TRBV6-5 to TRBJ2-7, with D unresolved. Material: blood. The sequence was collected from a woman aged 55-70 years in good health. Here the CDR3 DNA reads TGTCCCAGCAGTTACCCAAACAACTACGAGCAGTACTTC. Translation: CPSSYPNNYEQYF.